This entry lists 18 T cell receptor beta chains sequenced from one sample in a study of cytomegalovirus exposure and HLA in healthy donors. Primers: 60 Vbeta forward and 13 Jbeta reverse. Produced via immunoSEQ multiplex PCR; TCRdb's table is partial and in-frame only. The data contain about 86,000 clones, about 75% of them singletons. Sequenced input: PBMCs. The receptors here all came from a female donor in good health and CMV-seronegative.

This clone was observed a few times. The V and J genes are TRBV6-1 and TRBJ1-2; no clear D gene. The CDR3 is 15 residues long. Germline V gene lookup returns CDR1 MNHNS and CDR2 SASEGT. The V and J ends lost 3 bases and 4 bases respectively, with 15 bases between them. The CDR3 DNA reads as TGTGCCAGCAGTGAGAGGGCCGACACCTCCTATGGCTACACCTTC. Protein product: CASSERADTSYGYTF.

The chain carries TRBV7-2 and TRBJ1-4, with no clear D. Between the trimmed V and J ends, which lost 5 bases and 5 bases, there was a span of 12 bases. The V gene's germline CDR1 is SGHTA and CDR2 FQGNSA. The CDR3 contains 14 residues. Written as DNA, the CDR3 is TGTGCCAGCAGCCTAAGGTCCAGGAATGAAAAACTGTTTTTT. It translates to CASSLRSRNEKLFF.

The chain carries TRBV15 and TRBJ1-1; no clear D gene. The V end was cut by 1 base, the J end by 3 bases, with 12 bases between. Germline-derived CDR1 and CDR2 are LNHNV and YYDKDF (reference sequence). CDR3 size: 15 residues. The CDR3 loop reads CATSRGVRGYTEAFF. In nucleotides, the CDR3 is TGTGCCACCAGCAGAGGGGTTCGGGGATACACTGAAGCTTTCTTT. Using reference TRBV15 and TRBJ1-1 for the parts outside the CDR3, the full variable domain is DAMVIQNPRYQVTQFGKPVTLSCSQTLNHNVMYWYQQKSSQAPKLLFHYYDKDFNNEADTPDNFQSRRPNTSFCFLDIRSPGLGDTAMYLCATSRGVRGYTEAFFGQGTRLTVV.

The rearrangement uses TRBV7-6 and TRBJ2-7, with TRBD2 matching over 8 bases. This CDR3 is built from 15 residues. Germline CDR1 and CDR2: SGHVS and FNYEAQ. Unmatched junction bases numbered 10, after V lost 5 bases and J lost 4 bases. CDR3 sequence reads: CASSRQLADKYEQYF. The CDR3 nucleotides read TGTGCCAGCAGCCGACAACTAGCGGACAAATACGAGCAGTACTTC.

The V gene is TRBV19, the J gene TRBJ1-2; 10 bases agree with TRBD1. V dropped 7 bases and J dropped 3; count of bases not matched to a gene: 8. CDR1 and CDR2 from the germline V gene are LNHDA and SQIVND (reference sequence). The CDR3 has 15 amino acids. The CDR3 nucleotides read TGTGCCAGTATCCTGACAGGGGGCGTTGACTATGGCTACACCTTC. It specifies CASILTGGVDYGYTF.

This chain joins TRBV27 and TRBJ2-7, with 11 positions matching TRBD1. CDR3 length equals 16 residues. The germline V gene has CDR1 MNHEY and CDR2 SMNVEV (reference sequence). The junction had 6 bases not matched to a gene; V was cut back by 3 bases and J by 2 bases. CDR3 sequence reads: CASSFAGDRGTYEQYF. CDR3 coding DNA: TGTGCCAGCAGTTTTGCCGGGGACAGGGGGACCTACGAGCAGTACTTC.

The chain is built from TRBV19 and TRBJ2-3; the match to TRBD2 covers 10 bases. The CDR3 is made up of 18 amino acids. V gave up 4 bases and J gave up 1 base; unmatched junction bases: 11. From germline, CDR1 is LNHDA and CDR2 SQIVND (reference sequence). The CDR3: CASSTAGLAMVGTDTQYF. In nucleotides, the CDR3 is TGTGCCAGTAGTACTGCGGGACTAGCGATGGTTGGCACAGATACGCAGTATTTT.

The chain couples TRBV29-1 to TRBJ1-2, with D unresolved. The germline V and J ends were trimmed by 6 bases and 8 bases, with 16 bases remaining between them. CDR1 SQVTM and CDR2 ANQGSEA come from the germline V gene. There are 12 residues in the CDR3. This CDR3 reads CSVDNSGRGYTF. Here the CDR3 DNA reads TGCAGCGTCGATAATTCGGGTAGGGGCTACACCTTC. The variable domain in full, with the rest retrieved from reference TRBV29-1 and TRBJ1-2, is SAVISQKPSRDICQRGTSLTIQCQVDSQVTMMFWYRQQPGQSLTLIATANQGSEATYESGFVIDKFPISRPNLTFSTLTVSNMSPEDSSIYLCSVDNSGRGYTFGSGTRLTVV.

This chain uses TRBV18 with TRBJ2-7, with 10 bases fitting TRBD1. The CDR3 is 14 residues long. Trimming took 0 bases from V and 4 from J; bases not matched to a gene: 0. From germline, CDR1 is KGHSH and CDR2 LQKENI. CDR3 amino acids: CASSPPGQGYEQYF. For the CDR3, the DNA is TGTGCCAGCTCACCACCGGGACAGGGGTACGAGCAGTACTTC.

This clone was observed a few times. The genes are TRBV19 and TRBJ2-7; 13 bases align to TRBD2. This CDR3 is 13 amino acids long. Trimming took 9 bases from V and 4 from J; bases not matched to a gene: 3. Germline CDR1 LNHDA, CDR2 SQIVND (reference sequence). CDR3 DNA sequence: TGTGCCAGCGGACTAGCGGGGGCGTACGAGCAGTACTTC. Translated, it gives CASGLAGAYEQYF.

The chain is built from TRBV5-1 and TRBJ2-2, with D possibly being TRBD2 (5 bases). The germline gives CDR1 SGHRS, CDR2 YFSETQ. The CDR3 runs to 12 residues. V was clipped by 4 bases and J by 11 bases, with 12 bases between them. The CDR3 region is CASSPREPELFF. The CDR3 coding sequence is TGCGCCAGCAGCCCCCGGGAACCCGAGCTGTTTTTT. Supplemented by reference TRBV5-1 and TRBJ2-2, the full variable domain reads KAGVTQTPRYLIKTRGQQVTLSCSPISGHRSVSWYQQTPGQGLQFLFEYFSETQRNKGNFPGRFSGRQFSNSRSEMNVSTLELGDSALYLCASSPREPELFFGEGSRLTVL.

V and J are TRBV7-3 and TRBJ2-3; possible D gene TRBD2, 7 bases. Germline V CDR1 and CDR2: SGHTA, FQGTGA. The CDR3 is made up of 16 amino acids. V was trimmed by 5 bases and J by 2 bases, leaving 17 bases between them. CDR3 residues: CASSGGASGITDTQYF. CDR3 nucleotide sequence: TGTGCCAGCAGCGGGGGCGCGAGCGGGATCACAGATACGCAGTATTTT.

This clone was seen just once. V and J are TRBV6-1 and TRBJ1-4; tentatively, D is TRBD1 (6 bases). V was shortened by 6 bases and J by 5 bases, with 13 bases between the two germline ends. The CDR3 covers 14 residues. Germline V gives CDR1 MNHNS, CDR2 SASEGT. CDR3 nucleotides: TGTGCCAGCAGAACAGGGATTGTGAATGAAAAACTGTTTTTT. This codes for CASRTGIVNEKLFF.

This clone showed up just a few times. At the DNA level, this CDR3 is encoded by other sequences in the same sample as well. The chain couples TRBV2 to TRBJ2-3; D unresolved. Trimming took 4 bases from V and 2 from J, leaving 4 bases between them. The germline V gene encodes CDR1 SNHLY and CDR2 FYNNEI. This CDR3 spans 12 amino acids. The CDR3 DNA sequence: TGTGCCAGCAGTGTCTCCACAGATACGCAGTATTTT. Amino acid sequence: CASSVSTDTQYF.

The rearrangement links TRBV2 to TRBJ1-3, with TRBD1 matching 7 bases. With 4 bases clipped from V and 8 bases from J, the junction kept 2 bases outside the gene matches. Germline V gene data show CDR1 as SNHLY and CDR2 as FYNNEI. This CDR3 comprises 12 residues. The CDR3 reads CASSGTGHTIYF. The CDR3 region has the DNA TGTGCCAGCAGTGGGACAGGCCACACCATATATTTT.

This chain joins TRBV4-3 and TRBJ2-3; TRBD1 matches at 7 bases. Germline CDR1 and CDR2: LGHNA and YSLEER. The CDR3 is 15 residues long. V was clipped by 2 bases and J by 6 bases; unmatched bases: 8. The CDR3, as DNA: TGCGCCAGCAGCCAAAGGGGGCAGGGTGACGATACGCAGTATTTT. The encoded protein is CASSQRGQGDDTQYF.

The chain employs TRBV19 and TRBJ2-5, with TRBD1 matching over 8 bases. Germline-derived CDR1 and CDR2 are LNHDA and SQIVND (reference sequence). After removal of 7 bases from V and 1 base from J, the junction contained 5 bases not matched to a gene. This CDR3 is built from 14 residues. DNA for the CDR3: TGTGCCAGTATCGGGACAGGACCCCAAGAGACCCAGTACTTC. It codes for CASIGTGPQETQYF.

V usage is TRBV4-2 and J usage is TRBJ1-1, with D possibly TRBD1 on 6 matching bases. The CDR3 runs 14 residues. Trimming shortened V by 3 bases and J by 8 bases, and 16 bases separated the two germline ends. Germline CDR1 and CDR2: LGHNA and YNFKEQ. This CDR3 is CASSQSWDTLEAFF. CDR3 in DNA: TGTGCCAGCAGCCAGTCTTGGGACACGTTAGAAGCTTTCTTT.